This is a list of T cell receptor beta chains from one sample in a study of T cell changes during pregnancy in multiple sclerosis. Measured with immunoSEQ multiplex PCR; TCRdb has only the in-frame clones, and not every one. The profile covers around 69,000 clones, with around 94% appearing a single time and approximately 1% taken by the ten largest. Sample: peripheral blood, taken in the third trimester of pregnancy. These receptors were taken from a female donor with multiple sclerosis, enrolled in a pregnancy study. The CDR3 runs from the conserved cysteine through the conserved F or W. The order of the fields is J gene, V gene, clone size, D gene, CDR3 DNA, CDR3 protein. The D gene is left open where the match is weak. Only part of the rows carry a size: once, few, many, or a class if the clone is expanded.

>TRBJ2-1|TRBV6-5|-|TRBD2
TGTGCCAGCAGTTACAGTCGGCTAGCGGGAGTATGGGAGCAGTTCTTC
CASSYSRLAGVWEQFF
>TRBJ1-5|TRBV18|-|-
TGTGCCAGCTCACCGCGACAGGAGTATAGCAATCAGCCCCAGCATTTT
CASSPRQEYSNQPQHF
>TRBJ1-1|TRBV6-5|-|TRBD1
TGTGCCAGCAGTTACTCGACAGGGGAAATGAACACTGAAGCTTTCTTT
CASSYSTGEMNTEAFF
>TRBJ2-3|TRBV6-5|-|-
TGTGCCAGCAGTTACACACTTCAGGCGTCATCAGATACGCAGTATTTT
CASSYTLQASSDTQYF
>TRBJ1-2|TRBV7-9|-|TRBD1
TGTGCCAGCAGCGAGGGGACAGGGGCTTATTTCGGTGGCTACACCTTC
CASSEGTGAYFGGYTF
>TRBJ1-2|TRBV5-1|-|-
TGCGCCAGCAGCCTAGACAGGTTACGGCACACCTTC
CASSLDRLRHTF
>TRBJ1-4|TRBV18|-|-
TGTGCCAGCTCTCCCGGGAGACTTAATGAAAAACTGTTTTTT
CASSPGRLNEKLFF
>TRBJ2-3|TRBV7-9|-|-
TGTGCCAGCAGCTCATACTTTAGTGATACGCAGTATTTT
CASSSYFSDTQYF
>TRBJ1-1|TRBV7-2|-|TRBD1
TGTGCCAGCAGCTCAACAGGGGTTACTGAAGCTTTCTTT
CASSSTGVTEAFF
>TRBJ2-1|TRBV28|-|-
TGTGCCAGCAGTTTATTCTCTGGGGCAACCTACAATGAGCAGTTCTTC
CASSLFSGATYNEQFF
>TRBJ1-2|TRBV28|-|TRBD1
TGTGCCAGCAGACGGGACAGGGGCTATGGCTACACCTTC
CASRRDRGYGYTF
>TRBJ2-2|TRBV9|-|-
TGTGCCAGCAGCGTAGGGCGGGAAAGCACCGGGGAGCTGTTTTTT
CASSVGRESTGELFF
>TRBJ1-1|TRBV30|-|-
TGTGCCTGGAAGGGACTAGCGGGGAGATCAACTGAAGCTTTCTTT
CAWKGLAGRSTEAFF
>TRBJ2-5|TRBV19|-|TRBD1
TGTGCCAGTAGTATAGTTGGGGACGGACAGGGGACCCAGTACTTC
CASSIVGDGQGTQYF
>TRBJ2-3|TRBV7-2|-|-
TGTGCCAGCAGCTCCCGGGTGGGGGGAGATCCAGATACGCAGTATTTT
CASSSRVGGDPDTQYF
>TRBJ1-6|TRBV30|-|-
TGTGCCTGGGCTCAGGGATCGGAATCACCCCTCCACTTT
CAWAQGSESPLHF
>TRBJ2-1|TRBV6-4|-|-
TGTGCCAGCAGTGATAGTAGCGCCGGGAGCGATGAGCAGTTCTTC
CASSDSSAGSDEQFF
>TRBJ2-2|TRBV19|once|-
TGTGCCAGGTGGGGGGTTGTAGTTAACACCGGGGAGCTGTTTTTT
CARWGVVVNTGELFF
>TRBJ2-3|TRBV2|-|-
TGTGCCACCTATCCGGGGATCTTCACAGATACGCAGTATTTT
CATYPGIFTDTQYF
>TRBJ1-1|TRBV10-3|-|-
TGTGCCATCAGTAATAGCGCAGGACGTTTGCAGAACACTGAAGCTTTCTTT
CAISNSAGRLQNTEAFF
>TRBJ1-5|TRBV6-1|-|-
TGTGCCAGCAGCAAGGACAACCAGCCCCAGCATTTT
CASSKDNQPQHF
>TRBJ2-2|TRBV11-2|-|-
TGTGCCAGCAGCTCGAACTCAGGGGACGGCGGGGAGCTGTTTTTT
CASSSNSGDGGELFF
>TRBJ2-3|TRBV29-1|-|-
TGCAGCGTTGAAGATCTTGGCCCAAATCCAGATACGCAGTATTTT
CSVEDLGPNPDTQYF
>TRBJ2-5|TRBV10-3|-|TRBD2
TGTGCCATCAGTACTCAAGCGGGAAGGGGCCAAGAGACCCAGTACTTC
CAISTQAGRGQETQYF
>TRBJ1-3|TRBV5-1|-|-
TGCGCCAGCAGCTTGGGACCGGGGGGATCTACTGGAAACACCATATATTTT
CASSLGPGGSTGNTIYF
>TRBJ1-2|TRBV6-5|-|TRBD1
TGTGCCAGCAGCAGCAGGGGGGATGCTGGCTACACCTTC
CASSSRGDAGYTF
>TRBJ1-5|TRBV30|-|-
TGTGCCTGGAGTGTACGGCCGCGGGAACAGCCCCAGCATTTT
CAWSVRPREQPQHF
>TRBJ2-5|TRBV7-9|-|TRBD1
TGTGCCACCGAGGGGGCCCAAGAGACCCAGTACTTC
CATEGAQETQYF
>TRBJ1-3|TRBV7-9|-|-
TGTGCCAGCAGCTCGGAAAGGACAGTGGGCTCCAGAAACACCATATATTTT
CASSSERTVGSRNTIYF
>TRBJ2-1|TRBV2|-|TRBD2
TGTGCCAGCAGTGGACGGGAGGGAGTTTACAATGAGCAGTTCTTC
CASSGREGVYNEQFF
>TRBJ1-6|TRBV30|-|-
TGTGCCTGGAGTAGGCAGGGATTGGCTTCACCCCTCCACTTT
CAWSRQGLASPLHF
>TRBJ2-6|TRBV2|-|TRBD1
TGTGCCACCCCCGGGCAGGGGGCGAGTTCAGGGGCCAACGTCCTGACTTTC
CATPGQGASSGANVLTF
>TRBJ2-5|TRBV5-5|-|-
TGTGCCAGCAGCTTGCAGGGAGCGGGAGAGACCCAGTACTTC
CASSLQGAGETQYF
>TRBJ2-7|TRBV27|-|-
TGTGCCAGCAGTTTACGGCGGGGCGAGCAGTACTTC
CASSLRRGEQYF